What follows are 19 T cell receptor beta chains derived from one specimen sequenced in a study of cytomegalovirus exposure and HLA in healthy donors. PCR amplification relied on 60 Vbeta primers (plus 13 Jbeta primers). The repertoire was sequenced with immunoSEQ multiplex PCR; TCRdb's copy has only in-frame clones and lacks some. This table has 90,000 to 110,000 clones, approximately 72% appearing once. The sample comprised PBMCs. Source of these receptors: a man under 40 in good health and CMV-seronegative.

This clone appeared a single time. The chain links TRBV19 to TRBJ1-2; 7 nucleotides agree with TRBD1. Germline CDR1 reads LNHDA; CDR2 reads SQIVND (reference sequence). The CDR3 has 16 residues. The V and J ends lost 5 bases and 0 bases, in that order; junction bases with no gene match: 9. The chain's CDR3 is CASSASRDSPNYGYTF. CDR3 nucleotide sequence: TGTGCCAGTAGTGCGAGCCGGGACAGTCCTAACTATGGCTACACCTTC.

The chain combines TRBV7-9 with TRBJ2-1, with 11 bases fitting TRBD2. Trimming took 1 base from V and 9 from J; bases not matched to a gene: 5. Per germline, CDR1 SEHNR and CDR2 FQNEAQ (reference sequence). There are 15 residues in the CDR3. This chain's CDR3 is CASSLVLAGGVEQFF. The CDR3 coding sequence is TGTGCCAGCAGCTTAGTTTTAGCGGGAGGGGTTGAGCAGTTCTTC.

V and J are TRBV14 and TRBJ2-5; perhaps TRBD2 as D (6 bases). The CDR3 extends over 18 amino acids. V gave up 4 bases and J gave up 0 bases, with 21 bases separating them. In germline, CDR1 is SGHDN, CDR2 FVKESK. The CDR3 sequence: CASSPGGKSGLYQETQYF. For the CDR3, the DNA is TGTGCCAGCAGCCCAGGCGGGAAGAGCGGGTTGTACCAAGAGACCCAGTACTTC.

The rearrangement links TRBV4-3 to TRBJ1-4, with a weak D call TRBD1 (6 bases). From germline, CDR1 is LGHNA and CDR2 YSLEER. The length of the CDR3 is 14 residues. The ends were cut back, 6 bases at V and 7 bases at J, with 15 bases in the middle. CDR3: CASRHRERGEKLFF. As DNA, the CDR3 is TGCGCCAGCAGACACAGGGAACGGGGTGAAAAACTGTTTTTT.

The V gene is TRBV19, the J gene TRBJ1-2, with D perhaps matching TRBD1 (6 bases). Trimming took 2 bases from V and 4 from J, leaving 11 bases between them. Germline loops: CDR1 LNHDA, CDR2 SQIVND (reference sequence). The CDR3 is made up of 14 amino acids. The CDR3 loop reads CASSITDSPYGYTF. The DNA for the CDR3 is TGTGCCAGTAGTATAACGGACAGCCCCTATGGCTACACCTTC. The whole variable domain, filled in from reference TRBV19 and TRBJ1-2, reads DGGITQSPKYLFRKEGQNVTLSCEQNLNHDAMYWYRQDPGQGLRLIYYSQIVNDFQKGDIAEGYSVSREKKESFPLTVTSAQKNPTAFYLCASSITDSPYGYTFGSGTRLTVV.

This sequence joins TRBV5-1 and TRBJ2-2; D is undetermined. CDR1 and CDR2 (germline): SGHRS, YFSETQ. The CDR3 loop spans 14 amino acids. Trimming pared 5 bases from V and 0 bases from J, leaving 8 bases between. The CDR3 spells CASRTNPNTGELFF. The CDR3 DNA reads as TGCGCCAGCAGAACTAACCCGAACACCGGGGAGCTGTTTTTT. The full variable domain, rest sourced from reference TRBV5-1 and TRBJ2-2, is KAGVTQTPRYLIKTRGQQVTLSCSPISGHRSVSWYQQTPGQGLQFLFEYFSETQRNKGNFPGRFSGRQFSNSRSEMNVSTLELGDSALYLCASRTNPNTGELFFGEGSRLTVL.

This CDR3 reads CSAGGGAKNIQYF. CDR3 sequence (DNA): TGCAGCGCCGGGGGGGGAGCCAAAAACATTCAGTACTTC. The rearrangement uses TRBV29-1 and TRBJ2-4; 8 positions match TRBD2. The length of the CDR3 is 13 residues. Germline V gives CDR1 SQVTM, CDR2 ANQGSEA. The V segment lost 7 bases and the J segment 0 bases; nucleotides outside the gene matches: 2.

The sample holds many counts of this clone. The genes are TRBV4-1 and TRBJ2-6, with no clear D. The germline gives CDR1 MGHRA, CDR2 YSYEKL. Trimming stripped 0 bases from V and 0 bases from J, with 3 bases between. The length of the CDR3 is 15 residues. The CDR3 coding sequence is TGCGCCAGCAGCCAAGACAGCTCTGGGGCCAACGTCCTGACTTTC. Translated, it gives CASSQDSSGANVLTF.

This clone was recorded a few times. This chain links TRBV5-4 with TRBJ2-1; the match to TRBD1 covers 8 bases. This CDR3 comprises 15 residues. V lost 3 bases to trimming and J lost 0 bases; unmatched junction nucleotides: 2. Per the germline V gene, CDR1 is SGHNT and CDR2 is YYREEE (reference sequence). The CDR3: CASSSGTGSYNEQFF. The CDR3 DNA reads TGTGCCAGCAGCTCGGGGACAGGCTCCTACAATGAGCAGTTCTTC. Based on the CDR3 plus reference TRBV5-4 and TRBJ2-1, the full variable domain is ETGVTQSPTHLIKTRGQQVTLRCSSQSGHNTVSWYQQALGQGPQFIFQYYREEENGRGNFPPRFSGLQFPNYSSELNVNALELDDSALYLCASSSGTGSYNEQFFGPGTRLTVL.

The chain is built from TRBV19 and TRBJ1-4; possibly TRBD1 for D (5 bases). This CDR3 region has 15 residues. Trimming removed 2 bases at V and 0 bases at J, with 7 bases between. Germline CDR1 is LNHDA and CDR2 is SQIVND (reference sequence). The CDR3 sequence is CASSIIRATNEKLFF. CDR3 nucleotides: TGTGCCAGTAGTATAATCAGGGCAACTAATGAAAAACTGTTTTTT.

This clone was detected only once. The genes are TRBV30 and TRBJ2-2; 7 bases are a match to TRBD2. CDR3 length equals 14 residues. Germline assignment: CDR1 GTSNPN and CDR2 SVGIG (reference sequence). Losses at the gene ends were 8 bases for V and 6 bases for J; bases not matched to a gene: 12. CDR3 sequence (DNA): TGTGCCCACCGTGAGCGGGGCGGGGCCGGGGAGCTGTTTTTT. It encodes CAHRERGGAGELFF.

This sequence joins TRBV4-2 and TRBJ2-6, with a possible D match to TRBD2 (5 bases). Trimming took 3 bases from V and 2 from J, leaving 20 bases between them. This CDR3 region has 19 residues. In germline, CDR1 is LGHNA, CDR2 YNFKEQ. CDR3 sequence reads: CASSQVEGGSATGANVLTF. CDR3 DNA sequence: TGTGCCAGCAGCCAGGTCGAAGGCGGGTCAGCTACTGGGGCCAACGTCCTGACTTTC.

This clone was detected only a few times. The chain has TRBV6-1 and TRBJ2-7, with TRBD1 identical over 8 bases. The trim removed 6 bases at V and 0 bases at J, leaving 4 bases unmatched. This CDR3 spans 14 amino acids. The germline CDR1 and CDR2 sequences are MNHNS and SASEGT. The CDR3 DNA reads as TGTGCCAGCAGCGACAGGGGAACCTCCTACGAGCAGTACTTC. As protein: CASSDRGTSYEQYF.

This clone appeared a few times. This sequence joins TRBV7-9 and TRBJ2-1; D is undetermined. V lost 5 bases, J lost 3 bases, and 11 bases lay in between. From germline, CDR1 is SEHNR and CDR2 FQNEAQ (reference sequence). The CDR3 length is 14 residues. CDR3 DNA sequence: TGTGCCAGCAGCACTAATGTGCGCTACAATGAGCAGTTCTTC. Translated: CASSTNVRYNEQFF.

The gene calls are TRBV18 and TRBJ1-1; 7 bases line up with TRBD1. The V segment lost 2 bases and the J segment 5 bases; nucleotides outside the gene matches: 8. This CDR3 comprises 15 residues. From germline, CDR1 is KGHSH and CDR2 LQKENI. This CDR3 reads CASSPRRQGETEAFF. The CDR3 DNA sequence: TGTGCCAGCTCACCAAGGAGACAGGGAGAAACTGAAGCTTTCTTT. Full variable domain (rest looked up from reference TRBV18 and TRBJ1-1): NAGVMQNPRHLVRRRGQEARLRCSPMKGHSHVYWYRQLPEEGLKFMVYLQKENIIDESGMPKERFSAEFPKEGPSILRIQQVVRGDSAAYFCASSPRRQGETEAFFGQGTRLTVV.

The J gene is TRBJ2-1, the V gene TRBV5-1, with TRBD2 as a possible D gene (8 bases). V was shortened by 4 bases and J by 10 bases, with 27 bases between the two germline ends. Germline V gene lookup returns CDR1 SGHRS and CDR2 YFSETQ. The CDR3 is made up of 17 amino acids. CDR3 amino acids: CASSRRGASAGGREQFF. For the CDR3, the DNA is TGCGCCAGCAGCCGCAGGGGGGCTTCGGCGGGAGGTAGAGAGCAGTTCTTC.

The chain combines TRBV7-8 with TRBJ2-3, with 11 nucleotides matching TRBD2. V trimming: 5 bases; J trimming: 1 base; junction bases outside the gene matches: 5. The V gene's germline CDR1 is SGHVS and CDR2 FQNEAQ. This CDR3 has 16 residues. The CDR3 sequence: CASSPTTSGGTDTQYF. DNA of the CDR3: TGTGCCAGCAGCCCCACGACTAGCGGGGGCACAGATACGCAGTATTTT.

This chain connects TRBV30 to TRBJ1-1, with D maybe TRBD1 (6 bases). The CDR3 spans 13 residues. Per the germline V gene, CDR1 is GTSNPN and CDR2 is SVGIG (reference sequence). V lost 3 bases, J lost 3 bases, and 11 bases lay in between. CDR3 coding DNA: TGTGCCTGGAGAAGAAACAGGGACACTGAAGCTTTCTTT. Its protein is CAWRRNRDTEAFF.

This clone was counted once. The V gene is TRBV7-2, the J gene TRBJ2-1, with D possibly being TRBD2 (5 bases). Germline assignment: CDR1 SGHTA and CDR2 FQGNSA. The CDR3 loop spans 15 amino acids. The V and J ends lost 4 bases and 8 bases respectively, with 18 bases between them. The CDR3 spells CASSSKLEAPDEQFF. The CDR3, as DNA: TGTGCCAGCAGCTCTAAGTTGGAGGCCCCAGATGAGCAGTTCTTC. Full variable domain (outside the CDR3, taken from reference TRBV7-2 and TRBJ2-1): GAGVSQSPSNKVTEKGKDVELRCDPISGHTALYWYRQSLGQGLEFLIYFQGNSAPDKSGLPSDRFSAERTGGSVSTLTIQRTQQEDSAVYLCASSSKLEAPDEQFFGPGTRLTVL.